The next 2 T cell receptor beta chains were all read from a single sample in a study of OX40 agonist ivuxolimab in advanced cancers. Assay: immunoSEQ multiplex PCR; the TCRdb copy retains only in-frame clones and omits some. The sample includes some 80,000 clones, 85% to 90% of them seen just once. The sample was CD4+ or CD8+ T cells sorted from blood, taken in a trial of the OX40 agonist ivuxolimab. The receptors originated from an adult with an advanced solid tumor such as melanoma, head and neck, liver or kidney cancer.

The chain joins TRBV2 to TRBJ1-2; D perhaps matches TRBD1 (5 bases). CDR1 SNHLY and CDR2 FYNNEI come from the germline V gene. This CDR3 contains 15 residues. The V and J ends lost 1 base and 8 bases respectively, with 17 bases between them. CDR3 loop: CASSEVRKGRNGYTF. The DNA of the CDR3 is TGTGCCAGCAGTGAAGTTCGGAAGGGGCGGAACGGCTACACCTTC.

The chain carries TRBV7-2 and TRBJ2-3, with 8 nucleotides matching TRBD2. Germline CDR1 and CDR2: SGHTA and FQGNSA. The CDR3 has 14 residues. Losses at the gene ends were 3 bases for V and 3 bases for J; bases not matched to a gene: 2. The CDR3: CASSLGLGTDTQYF. The CDR3 DNA sequence: TGTGCCAGCAGCTTGGGACTAGGGACAGATACGCAGTATTTT.